This T cell receptor beta chain was captured in a study of cytomegalovirus exposure and HLA in healthy donors. Points from the study as a whole: Most sequenced TCRs were rare (though some public TCRs occurred in many donors).

To note about this clone: Antigen: not known.

From germline, CDR1 is SGHRS and CDR2 YFSETQ. The J segment lost 4 bases and the V segment lost 4 bases, leaving 13 bases of the junction unmatched. The CDR3 runs to 17 residues. Primers included in the PCR were 60 Vbeta and 13 Jbeta primers. Method: immunoSEQ multiplex PCR; TCRdb's copy keeps in-frame clones and lacks some. The sample holds some 120,000 clones, nearly 80% seen once. The sequence was collected from a woman aged 40 to 50 in good health and CMV-seronegative. This chain joins TRBV5-1 and TRBJ2-1, with TRBD1 identical over 8 bases. Sequencing used PBMCs. In DNA, the CDR3 is TGCGCCAGCAGCCTGGGGGCAGGGGGCCTTGATTACAATGAGCAGTTCTTC. This translates into CASSLGAGGLDYNEQFF. Based on the CDR3 plus reference TRBV5-1 and TRBJ2-1, the full variable domain is KAGVTQTPRYLIKTRGQQVTLSCSPISGHRSVSWYQQTPGQGLQFLFEYFSETQRNKGNFPGRFSGRQFSNSRSEMNVSTLELGDSALYLCASSLGAGGLDYNEQFFGPGTRLTVL.